The 10 T cell receptor beta chains in this list originate from one sample, sequenced in a study of technical replicates of blood from a handful of donors. Libraries were prepared by immunoSEQ multiplex PCR; TCRdb keeps only in-frame clonotypes and omits some of them. The repertoire holds about 81,000 clones, with more than 90% as singletons. The sample was T cells isolated from PBMCs. The receptors here all came from a human donor in good health.

This clone has just one count. This chain connects TRBV12-5 to TRBJ2-1; 10 bases agree with TRBD2. Germline CDR1 and CDR2: LGHNT and FRNRAP. There are 15 residues in the CDR3. V shed 0 bases and J 8 bases; nucleotides not matched to a gene: 4. DNA of the CDR3: TGTGCTAGTGGTTTGGTAGCGGGAGGGAAGGATGAGCAGTTCTTC. Its protein is CASGLVAGGKDEQFF.

This chain connects TRBV5-3 to TRBJ1-1; 9 nucleotides align to TRBD1. TRBV5-3 is assigned to the ORF class and has an uncertain function. This CDR3 comprises 16 residues. V dropped 4 bases and J dropped 4; count of bases not matched to a gene: 11. The CDR3 is CARSARQGVNSTEAFF. CDR3 sequence (DNA): TGTGCCAGAAGCGCGCGACAGGGGGTCAATAGCACTGAAGCTTTCTTT.

Here the CDR3 DNA reads TGTGCCAGCAGCCAATTGGGAGGTAGGGAAGGGGAGCAGTACTTC. This translates into CASSQLGGREGEQYF. The gene calls are TRBV4-2 and TRBJ2-7, with D maybe TRBD2 (6 bases). The CDR3 is 15 amino acids. Germline V gene sequence: CDR1 LGHNA, CDR2 YNFKEQ. V lost 2 bases and J lost 7, with 18 bases in between.

The rearrangement uses TRBV6-5 and TRBJ1-2; TRBD1 matches at 8 bases. The V gene end was trimmed by 6 bases and the J gene end by 6 bases; junction bases not matched to a gene: 6. Germline CDR1 is MNHEY and CDR2 is SVGAGI. The length of the CDR3 is 13 residues. The CDR3 DNA reads as TGTGCCAGCAGCCGACAGGGGTGGGATGGCTACACCTTC. Translated, it gives CASSRQGWDGYTF.

The chain links TRBV28 to TRBJ1-2; 11 bases agree with TRBD1. Germline V lookup: CDR1 MDHEN, CDR2 SYDVKM. J gave up 5 bases and V 2 bases, and 7 bases lay outside the gene matches. CDR3 length equals 16 residues. The CDR3 protein is CASSLGQGAVWYGYTF. The CDR3 bases are TGTGCCAGCAGTTTAGGACAGGGGGCAGTATGGTATGGCTACACCTTC.

CDR3 nucleotide sequence: TGCGCCAGCAGCCAAGTGACTCAGCGGGAGAAATACAATGAGCAGTTCTTC. Translating it yields CASSQVTQREKYNEQFF. The gene calls are TRBV4-1 and TRBJ2-1, with 8 nucleotides matching TRBD2. The V gene's germline CDR1 is MGHRA and CDR2 YSYEKL. Germline trimming cut 1 base from V and 4 bases from J; bases unmatched to any gene: 9. This CDR3 contains 17 residues.

The chain links TRBV6-6 to TRBJ2-5; 7 bases align to TRBD1. V shed 5 bases and J 2 bases; nucleotides not matched to a gene: 5. This CDR3 has 14 residues. CDR1 is MNHNY, CDR2 SVGAGI, per germline (reference sequence). CDR3 in amino acids: CASSTGTAQETQYF. CDR3 bases: TGTGCCAGCAGTACCGGGACAGCACAAGAGACCCAGTACTTC.

The genes are TRBV6-1 and TRBJ2-7; 8 bases align to TRBD1. The V gene's germline CDR1 is MNHNS and CDR2 SASEGT. CDR3 length equals 14 residues. The junction had 7 bases not matched to a gene; V was cut back by 4 bases and J by 5 bases. The CDR3: CASSADREVNEQYF. CDR3 DNA sequence: TGTGCCAGCAGTGCGGACAGGGAGGTTAACGAGCAGTACTTC.

The rearrangement uses TRBV7-3 and TRBJ2-3; no clear D. This CDR3 is built from 15 residues. The V end lost 2 bases, the J end lost 0 bases, and 9 bases lay between the germline ends. Germline V gives CDR1 SGHTA, CDR2 FQGTGA. CDR3 amino acids: CASSLSGRSTDTQYF. In DNA form, the CDR3 reads TGTGCCAGCAGCTTATCTGGCAGGAGCACAGATACGCAGTATTTT.

The V call is TRBV5-4, the J call TRBJ2-3; 10 positions match TRBD2. This CDR3 contains 15 residues. CDR1 is SGHNT, CDR2 YYREEE, per germline (reference sequence). V lost 0 bases to trimming and J lost 6 bases; unmatched junction nucleotides: 4. The CDR3 DNA follows: TGTGCCAGCAGCTTGGGGCTAGCGGGAGACGATACGCAGTATTTT. Translated: CASSLGLAGDDTQYF.